Listed below are T cell receptor beta chains from one sample, sequenced in a study of shared clonotypes between healthy human individuals. Only in-frame clones appear in the TCRdb table, and some are missing; sequencing was by immunoSEQ multiplex PCR. The sample carries under 130,000 clones, 65% to 75% recorded once. Sequencing used memory CD8+ T cells sorted from blood. The receptors were sampled from a woman in her twenties or thirties in good health. Both conserved end residues are part of each CDR3. Fields, in order: CDR3 length, clone size, D gene, V gene, J gene, CDR3 protein, CDR3 DNA. A D gene is named only where the DNA matches it firmly. Some rows mark clone size as missing; the rest say once, few, many or name a class of expanded clone.

19	.	TRBD1	TRBV7-2	TRBJ2-7	CASSLVGDRGPFTLTRQYF	TGTGCCAGCAGCTTAGTCGGGGACAGGGGACCTTTCACACTTACGAGGCAGTACTTC
16	few	TRBD2	TRBV7-9	TRBJ2-7	CASSGGGREGTYEQYF	TGTGCCAGCAGTGGCGGCGGGCGGGAGGGAACCTACGAGCAGTACTTC
17	.	.	TRBV4-1	TRBJ1-5	CASSQEYEGAINQPQHF	TGCGCCAGCAGCCAAGAATACGAAGGTGCGATCAATCAGCCCCAGCATTTT
16	few	TRBD2	TRBV9	TRBJ2-3	CASSVEAGGPGDTQYF	TGTGCCAGCAGCGTAGAGGCGGGAGGGCCAGGGGATACGCAGTATTTT
15	.	.	TRBV30	TRBJ2-3	CAWGGSLGRTDTQYF	TGTGCCTGGGGCGGGTCCCTTGGGCGCACAGATACGCAGTATTTT
17	many	TRBD2	TRBV28	TRBJ2-3	CASNEGDLAGDPDTQYF	TGTGCCAGCAACGAAGGAGACTTAGCGGGAGATCCAGATACGCAGTATTTT
16	.	TRBD2	TRBV7-9	TRBJ2-7	CASSPIAGHRPYEQYF	TGTGCCAGCAGCCCAATAGCGGGACATCGCCCCTACGAGCAGTACTTC
11	few	.	TRBV4-1	TRBJ2-1	CASSRTGEQFF	TGCGCCAGCAGCCGTACGGGTGAGCAGTTCTTC
14	few	.	TRBV7-9	TRBJ2-3	CASSPLLSTDTQYF	TGTGCCAGCAGCCCCCTACTTAGCACAGATACGCAGTATTTT
16	.	.	TRBV6-1	TRBJ1-1	CASSDVQGIVNTEAFF	TGTGCCAGCAGTGATGTACAGGGTATCGTGAACACTGAAGCTTTCTTT
13	.	.	TRBV28	TRBJ2-2	CASKRGRGWELFF	TGTGCCAGCAAAAGGGGGAGGGGATGGGAGCTGTTTTTT
17	.	TRBD2	TRBV7-6	TRBJ2-2	CASSLGAGGPGTGELFF	TGTGCCAGCAGCTTAGGCGCGGGAGGGCCTGGAACCGGGGAGCTGTTTTTT
12	.	TRBD2	TRBV29-1	TRBJ2-7	CSVRAGPYEQYF	TGCAGCGTTCGAGCGGGGCCGTACGAGCAGTACTTC
15	.	TRBD1	TRBV27	TRBJ1-1	CASRDRDVMNTEAFF	TGTGCCAGCCGGGACAGGGACGTAATGAACACTGAAGCTTTCTTT
14	.	TRBD1	TRBV9	TRBJ2-7	CASSVGTGVNEQYF	TGTGCCAGCAGCGTAGGGACAGGGGTGAACGAGCAGTACTTC
13	.	.	TRBV5-6	TRBJ2-1	CASSLAGENEQFF	TGTGCCAGCAGCTTGGCGGGGGAAAATGAGCAGTTCTTC
11	many	TRBD1	TRBV20-1	TRBJ2-7	CSATGPGEQYF	TGCAGTGCGACAGGGCCGGGCGAGCAGTACTTC
18	.	TRBD2	TRBV23-1	TRBJ2-3	CASSQSRLTGGSTDTQYF	TGCGCCAGCAGTCAATCCCGGCTTACGGGAGGGAGCACAGATACGCAGTATTTT
15	.	.	TRBV9	TRBJ2-3	CASSPTHTRGNTQYF	TGTGCCAGCAGCCCAACCCATACTCGGGGGAATACGCAGTATTTT
14	few	.	TRBV2	TRBJ1-5	CARITPHSNQPQHF	TGTGCCAGGATAACACCACATAGCAATCAGCCCCAGCATTTT
14	.	TRBD1	TRBV5-6	TRBJ2-3	CASSSWDRADTQYF	TGTGCCAGCAGCTCCTGGGACAGGGCAGATACGCAGTATTTT
15	.	.	TRBV6-4	TRBJ2-2	CASSAGEAVGGELFF	TGTGCCAGCAGTGCGGGGGAGGCCGTTGGCGGGGAGCTGTTTTTT
15	.	TRBD1	TRBV11-2	TRBJ1-1	CASTIWGSGGTEAFF	TGTGCCAGCACAATTTGGGGGTCAGGGGGAACTGAAGCTTTCTTT
14	many	.	TRBV6-1	TRBJ2-5	CASSDQEAHETQYF	TGTGCCAGCAGCGATCAAGAAGCTCATGAGACCCAGTACTTC
15	.	.	TRBV27	TRBJ2-3	CASSLSRFSTDTQYF	TGTGCCAGCAGTTTATCGAGATTCTCCACAGATACGCAGTATTTT
13	.	.	TRBV6-5	TRBJ2-7	CASSYGSADEQYF	TGTGCCAGCAGTTACGGTAGCGCTGACGAGCAGTACTTC
15	once	TRBD2	TRBV4-1	TRBJ2-7	CASSYVETSGYEQYF	TGCGCCAGCAGCTACGTCGAGACTAGCGGCTACGAGCAGTACTTC
14	.	TRBD2	TRBV28	TRBJ2-7	CASSTGLGGYEQYF	TGTGCCAGCAGCACGGGACTAGGTGGTTACGAGCAGTACTTC
15	.	.	TRBV5-4	TRBJ2-1	CASSFRGIGVGEQFF	TGTGCCAGCAGCTTTCGAGGAATCGGAGTGGGGGAGCAGTTCTTC
15	.	TRBD2	TRBV4-2	TRBJ2-7	CASSQELAESYEQYF	TGTGCCAGCAGCCAGGAACTAGCGGAGAGCTACGAGCAGTACTTC
15	.	.	TRBV2	TRBJ1-1	CASSQRQVMNTEAFF	TGTGCCAGCAGTCAGAGACAGGTAATGAACACTGAAGCTTTCTTT